Presented here are 27 T cell receptor beta chains from one specimen sequenced in a study of vaccination and CD4 T cells after COVID-19. No antigen has been assigned to these receptors. Treatment of the sample: approximately 9-day PBMC culture with coronavirus spike peptide pools or control peptides (ViraFEST assay). With the Oncomine TCR Beta short-read assay, DNA from cultured CD4+ T cells was sequenced. Each CDR3 protein gets one entry after TCRdb re-called the PCR reads with MiXCR. The sample shows about 18,000 distinct CDR3 sequences, about 71% of them seen only once. The sample was CD4+ T cells from blood, cultured in vitro. These receptors were collected from a human donor who had recovered from COVID-19.

This chain connects TRBV19 to TRBJ2-1; no clear D. Germline V gene data show CDR1 as LNHDA and CDR2 as SQIVND (reference sequence). The V end was cut by 1 base, the J end by 7 bases, with 20 bases between. The CDR3 is 17 residues long. The CDR3 sequence: CASSIARPARLGNEQFF. The DNA of the CDR3 is TGTGCCAGTAGTATAGCCCGGCCTGCCCGACTGGGAAATGAGCAGTTCTTC.

The chain is built from TRBV5-4 and TRBJ1-2; tentative D call: TRBD1 (5 bases). Germline V gene data show CDR1 as SGHNT and CDR2 as YYREEE (reference sequence). V shed 5 bases and J shed 3 bases, with 23 bases lying between them. This CDR3 has 17 amino acids. CDR3 residues: CASRSLDMDGLDYGYTF. The CDR3 region has the DNA TGTGCCAGCAGATCCCTGGACATGGACGGTCTAGACTATGGCTACACCTTC.

The J gene is TRBJ2-7, the V gene TRBV11-2, with 10 bases that match TRBD2. The CDR3 has 14 amino acids. V was pared by 4 bases and J by 5 bases, with 5 bases of the junction left unmatched. The germline CDR1 and CDR2 sequences are SGHAT and FQNNGV. CDR3 DNA: TGTGCCAGCAGCTCGAGCGGGAGGGTGGACGAGCAGTACTTC. It is translated as CASSSSGRVDEQYF.

V and J are TRBV27 and TRBJ1-5; D ambiguous. The CDR3 totals 13 residues. CDR1 and CDR2 (germline): MNHEY, SMNVEV (reference sequence). V shed 3 bases and J shed 3 bases, with 6 bases lying between them. The CDR3: CASSFVDNQPQHF. CDR3 bases: TGTGCCAGCAGTTTTGTTGACAATCAGCCCCAGCATTTT.

V is TRBV20-1 and J is TRBJ2-2; TRBD2 matches at 8 bases. V dropped 3 bases and J dropped 6; count of bases not matched to a gene: 3. The CDR3 consists of 13 residues. CDR1 DFQATT and CDR2 SNEGSKA come from the germline V gene (reference sequence). CDR3 residues: CSASTGGPGELFF. DNA of the CDR3: TGCAGTGCTAGTACGGGAGGGCCCGGGGAGCTGTTTTTT.

The chain links TRBV4-3 to TRBJ1-2, with TRBD1 as a possible D gene (5 bases). The germline V and J ends were trimmed by 0 bases and 3 bases, with 5 bases remaining between them. Germline V gives CDR1 LGHNA, CDR2 YSLEER. CDR3 length: 13 amino acids. CDR3 nucleotides: TGCGCCAGCAGCCAAGAAGGGGACTATGGCTACACCTTC. It is translated as CASSQEGDYGYTF.

V usage is TRBV10-2 and J usage is TRBJ1-3; 7 nucleotides line up with TRBD1. In germline, CDR1 is WSHSY, CDR2 SAAADI. The CDR3 is 12 amino acids. The V segment lost 8 bases and the J segment 4 bases; nucleotides outside the gene matches: 2. The CDR3 nucleotides read TGCGCCAGCCGGGACAGAGGAAACACCATATATTTT. Amino acids: CASRDRGNTIYF.

The rearrangement uses TRBV11-3 and TRBJ2-2, with 10 bases matching TRBD1. The germline V gene encodes CDR1 SGHNT and CDR2 YENEEA. This CDR3 has 18 amino acids. The ends lost 4 bases at V and 4 bases at J; junction bases unmatched: 12. The CDR3 DNA reads as TGTGCCAGCAGCTCGGACGGGGCTCGGACAGGGGGCACCGGGGAGCTGTTTTTT. Amino acids: CASSSDGARTGGTGELFF.

The V and J genes are TRBV19 and TRBJ1-5; D might be TRBD1 (5 bases). Between the trimmed V and J ends, which lost 2 bases and 3 bases, there was a span of 8 bases. Germline-derived CDR1 and CDR2 are LNHDA and SQIVND (reference sequence). This CDR3 contains 14 residues. CDR3 DNA sequence: TGTGCCAGTAGTATACGGGGCCTCAATCAGCCCCAGCATTTT. Amino acids: CASSIRGLNQPQHF.

In regard to this clonotype: The junction shows a germline mismatch at one end, possibly a read error. This sequence joins TRBV19 and TRBJ2-4; TRBD1 might be the D (7 bases). The V gene's germline CDR1 is LNHDA and CDR2 SQIVND (reference sequence). The CDR3 is 13 residues long. The CDR3 nucleotides are TGTGCCAGTAGTATAGATTTCGCGGGACAGCCCAATTTC. This gives the protein CASSIDFAGQPNF.

Notes on this clonotype: Relative to the germline gene, one junction end is altered; a read error may explain this. The CDR3 here is CASSLMDSEAGELFF. The CDR3 DNA sequence: TGTGCTAGCAGCTTAATGGATTCCGAAGCCGGGGAGCTGTTTTTT. V gene TRBV7-7 combines with J gene TRBJ2-2; D ambiguous. Germline CDR1 reads SSHAT; CDR2 reads FNYEAQ (reference sequence). The CDR3 totals 15 residues.

V usage is TRBV19 and J usage is TRBJ1-1; perhaps TRBD1 as D (6 bases). Deletions cut 9 bases from V and 1 base from J, with 21 bases between. CDR3 size: 16 residues. Germline CDR1 LNHDA, CDR2 SQIVND (reference sequence). CDR3 sequence: CASRQAQGLKNTEAFF. Here the CDR3 DNA reads TGTGCCAGCCGACAGGCTCAAGGGCTCAAGAACACTGAAGCTTTCTTT.

This chain connects TRBV15 to TRBJ1-2; 8 bases are shared with TRBD1. Unmatched junction bases numbered 5, after V lost 3 bases and J lost 2 bases. Germline CDR1 and CDR2: LNHNV and YYDKDF (reference sequence). The CDR3 contains 15 residues. This chain's CDR3 is CATSSPSGGNYGYTF. CDR3 in DNA: TGTGCCACCAGCAGCCCCTCAGGGGGCAACTATGGCTACACCTTC.

The rearrangement uses TRBV5-1 and TRBJ1-2; no clear D gene. Germline lookup yields CDR1 SGHRS and CDR2 YFSETQ. V lost 2 bases, J lost 8 bases, and 10 bases lay in between. The CDR3 extends over 12 amino acids. The CDR3: CASSLEADGYTF. The CDR3 DNA reads as TGCGCCAGCAGCTTAGAGGCGGACGGCTACACCTTC.

This chain links TRBV27 with TRBJ1-5; D is possibly TRBD1 (6 bases). V was pared by 1 base and J by 4 bases, with 11 bases between. CDR3 length: 15 amino acids. Germline CDR1 is MNHEY and CDR2 is SMNVEV (reference sequence). CDR3: CASSLWGADNQPQHF. The CDR3 DNA sequence: TGTGCCAGCAGTTTATGGGGGGCCGATAATCAGCCCCAGCATTTT.

This clonotype was picked up a small number of times. The V call is TRBV20-1, the J call TRBJ2-2, with 9 bases matching TRBD2. CDR3 length equals 16 residues. V lost 1 base and J lost 4; bases outside the gene matches: 7. Germline V gene sequence: CDR1 DFQATT, CDR2 SNEGSKA (reference sequence). The CDR3 protein is CSARVGTSRRTGELFF. The CDR3 bases are TGCAGTGCTAGAGTGGGGACTAGCCGCCGCACCGGGGAGCTGTTTTTT.

The rearrangement uses TRBV11-2 and TRBJ1-3, with D hard to call. The V gene's germline CDR1 is SGHAT and CDR2 FQNNGV. The CDR3 runs 17 residues. V shed 0 bases and J shed 1 base, with 13 bases lying between them. Here the CDR3 reads CASSLDTTARSGNTIYF. The CDR3 nucleotides read TGTGCCAGCAGCTTAGATACAACGGCCCGATCTGGAAACACCATATATTTT.

The V and J genes are TRBV20-1 and TRBJ1-5; 10 nucleotides match TRBD1. The CDR3 is 19 residues long. From germline, CDR1 is DFQATT and CDR2 SNEGSKA (reference sequence). V lost 4 bases and J lost 3; bases outside the gene matches: 18. Here the CDR3 DNA reads TGCAGTGCTACTTCACTTTTAGGACAGGGGGGTGTGAACAATCAGCCCCAGCATTTT. It translates to CSATSLLGQGGVNNQPQHF.

In nucleotides, the CDR3 is TGCAGTGCTAGAAGACTAGCGGGAGGTTACGAGCAGTACTTC. Amino acid sequence: CSARRLAGGYEQYF. This chain connects TRBV20-1 to TRBJ2-7; 13 bases line up with TRBD2. Trimming removed 2 bases from V and 4 bases from J; junction bases left unmatched: 2. This CDR3 contains 14 residues. CDR1 DFQATT and CDR2 SNEGSKA come from the germline V gene (reference sequence).

This CDR3 is CASSLGAGGGMSEAFF. DNA of the CDR3: TGTGCCAGCAGTCTAGGGGCGGGGGGCGGTATGTCTGAAGCTTTCTTT. This chain links TRBV12-3 or TRBV12-4 with TRBJ1-1, with D perhaps TRBD1 (6 bases). The CDR3 has 16 residues. Trimming took 5 bases from V and 6 from J, leaving 22 bases between them.

The chain uses TRBV6-2 or TRBV6-3 and TRBJ1-6; 9 bases agree with TRBD1. V lost 7 bases and J lost 7; bases outside the gene matches: 5. The germline CDR1 and CDR2 sequences are MNHEY and SVGEGT. The CDR3 length is 14 residues. CDR3 bases: TGTGCCAGCAACACCGGGACAGGGAATTCACCCCTCCACTTT. Translating gives CASNTGTGNSPLHF.

The rearrangement joins TRBV12-3 or TRBV12-4 to TRBJ1-2; the D gene is possibly TRBD1 (5 bases). V lost 5 bases to trimming and J lost 10 bases, with 17 bases between them. CDR3 length: 13 residues. The CDR3: CASSLDGGRDYTF. CDR3 DNA sequence: TGTGCCAGCAGTCTCGACGGGGGACGGGACTACACCTTC.

The genes are TRBV30 and TRBJ1-5; D perhaps matches TRBD1 (5 bases). Germline V gene sequence: CDR1 GTSNPN, CDR2 SVGIG (reference sequence). The CDR3 runs to 17 residues. V was clipped by 0 bases and J by 4 bases, with 19 bases between them. The CDR3 here is CAWSVSMGRVGNQPQHF. The DNA of the CDR3 is TGTGCCTGGAGTGTTAGTATGGGGCGGGTCGGGAATCAGCCCCAGCATTTT. Drawing the rest from reference TRBV30 and TRBJ1-5, the complete variable domain is SQTIHQWPATLVQPVGSPLSLECTVEGTSNPNLYWYRQAAGRGLQLLFYSVGIGQISSEVPQNLSASRPQDRQFILSSKKLLLSDSGFYLCAWSVSMGRVGNQPQHFGDGTRLSIL.

The V and J genes are TRBV6-1 and TRBJ2-3, with 8 positions matching TRBD1. The CDR3 extends over 18 amino acids. Germline loops: CDR1 MNHNS, CDR2 SASEGT. With V trimmed by 4 bases and J by 4 bases, 16 bases remained unmatched. As DNA, the CDR3 is TGTGCCAGCAGTGCATACAGGGGGTCGGGACCGATCCCAGATACGCAGTATTTT. It is translated as CASSAYRGSGPIPDTQYF.

The chain is built from TRBV12-3 or TRBV12-4 and TRBJ2-1; TRBD2 matches 12 bases. V lost 9 bases, J lost 4 bases, and 10 bases stayed unmatched. The CDR3 is 16 residues long. The CDR3 reads CASRFRTSGVYNEQFF. CDR3 bases: TGTGCCAGTCGGTTCCGGACTAGCGGGGTATACAATGAGCAGTTCTTC.

V and J are TRBV19 and TRBJ2-7; 11 bases align to TRBD2. After removal of 6 bases from V and 3 bases from J, the junction contained 4 bases not matched to a gene. Looked up from germline, CDR1 is LNHDA and CDR2 is SQIVND (reference sequence). This CDR3 region has 14 residues. The CDR3 DNA reads as TGTGCCAGTAGGTTGACTAGCGGGATCTACGAGCAGTACTTC. It specifies CASRLTSGIYEQYF.

The CDR3 DNA sequence: TGTGCCAGTAGTATAGAGGTGACCGGGGAGCTGTTTTTT. Translation: CASSIEVTGELFF. The chain couples TRBV19 to TRBJ2-2; no clear D gene. Germline V CDR1 and CDR2: LNHDA, SQIVND (reference sequence). Trimming pared 0 bases from V and 5 bases from J, leaving 4 bases between. This CDR3 has 13 residues.